This T cell receptor (beta chain) appears in the sequencing data of a study of blood T cell repertoires in COVID-19 (dated by TCRdb to the early 2020s). Background for the entire study: Samples from collaborators originated in the United States, Italy and Spain and spanned both the acute and convalescent phases of COVID-19. The samples were drawn from the first 160 participants of the ongoing ImmuneRACE study and from about 1,200 subjects provided by 6 global collaborators. The prospective study material was composed of cDNA or gDNA derived from T cells, B-cell-depleted T cells, or PBMCs. Where HLA class I and class II types were available, the types were taken from metadata supplied by the sample provider, not from assay-based typing. A freely available public database, intended as a resource for researchers studying the immune response to SARS-CoV-2, is where the repertoires were released. Subjects who had been exposed to COVID-19, were actively infected with it, or had recovered from it provided the deeply sampled blood TCRbeta repertoires that made up the dataset. Nearly every sample came with metadata listing a de-identified subject ID, COVID-19 status, age in years and sex.

TCRbeta CDR3 regions were amplified from genomic DNA using the immunoSEQ Assay, a bias-controlled multiplex PCR. Turning to the authors' computational methods: The number of nucleated cells in each sample was estimated from the amplification of reference gene primers within the assay. Sequence reads were collapsed and filtered to measure the absolute abundance of every unique TCRbeta CDR3 rearrangement. Productive Simpson clonality was computed per sample as the square root of Simpson's diversity index over productive rearrangements. Held by TCRdb, this immuneACCESS table contains in-frame sequences only and omits some clones. Under half of the omission traces to an unresolved V gene where checked; the cause of the rest is unknown. V and J calls and clone size come straight from that table; D and trimming were deduced from the DNA. This sample lists 200,000 to 250,000 clones; around 89% were detected once. Approximately 3.7% of the sample belongs to the ten largest clones.

Participants in the prospective study were aged roughly 18 to 95 years, lived in under 30 United States geographic areas, and enrolled through a virtual design. In the prospective study, cohorts were assigned on the basis of participant-reported clinical history obtained from a screening survey and a study questionnaire. ImmuneRACE Cohort 3 recovered participants were defined by two consecutive negative NP/OP PCR tests, healthcare professional clearance, or symptom resolution. In the prospective study, mobile phlebotomists collected whole blood, serum and a nasopharyngeal or oropharyngeal swab from each participant. Over an approximately 2-month period, participants in the prospective study had the option of providing additional blood draws and questionnaires. Before DNA extraction, prospective study blood samples were shipped either frozen or at room temperature. This clone was seen a single time. Its antigen remains undetermined. No clone much larger than this one lies a single base away; base qualities are absent.

General study outcomes and caveats: How much clinical and demographic metadata was included differed by source and by participant, and the metadata was provided uncurated.

Looking up the germline V gene (reference sequence) yields CDR1 SGHNT and CDR2 YYREEE. The junction shows trimming of 4 bases on V and 3 bases on J, plus 13 bases between the germline ends. Reading from cysteine to phenylalanine, the CDR3 counts 14 amino acids. The read is trimmed to its CDR3 DNA, 42 bases read in frame from base 1. The sequence joins TRBV5-4 to TRBJ1-1; perhaps TRBD1 is the D gene, with 5 bases matching. The receptor comes from a woman aged 25 to 45 who had recovered from COVID-19. Sample: PBMCs or T cells enriched from blood (not recorded which). The CDR3 corresponds to CASSSGAGDTEAFF. The DNA sequence is as follows: TGTGCCAGCAGCAGCGGGGCTGGGGACACTGAAGCTTTCTTT.